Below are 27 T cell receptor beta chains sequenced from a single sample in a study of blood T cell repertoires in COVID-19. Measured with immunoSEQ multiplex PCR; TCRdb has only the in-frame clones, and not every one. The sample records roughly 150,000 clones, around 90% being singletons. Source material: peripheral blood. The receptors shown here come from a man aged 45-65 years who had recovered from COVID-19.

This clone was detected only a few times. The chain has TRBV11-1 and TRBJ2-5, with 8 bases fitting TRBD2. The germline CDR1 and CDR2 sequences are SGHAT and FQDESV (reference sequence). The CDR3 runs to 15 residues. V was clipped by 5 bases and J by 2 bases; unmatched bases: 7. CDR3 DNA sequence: TGTGCCAGCAGCCCCCACCGGGGGGGGCAAGAGACCCAGTACTTC. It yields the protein CASSPHRGGQETQYF. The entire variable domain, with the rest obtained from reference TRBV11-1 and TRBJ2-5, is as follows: EAEVAQSPRYKITEKSQAVAFWCDPISGHATLYWYRQILGQGPELLVQFQDESVVDDSQLPKDRFSAERLKGVDSTLKIQPAELGDSAMYLCASSPHRGGQETQYFGPGTRLLVL.

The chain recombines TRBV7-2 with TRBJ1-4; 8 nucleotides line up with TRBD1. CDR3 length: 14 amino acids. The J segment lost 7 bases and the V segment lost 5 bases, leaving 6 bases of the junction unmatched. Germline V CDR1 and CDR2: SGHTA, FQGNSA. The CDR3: CASSRDRGAEKLFF. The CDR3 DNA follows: TGTGCCAGCAGCCGTGACAGGGGCGCTGAAAAACTGTTTTTT. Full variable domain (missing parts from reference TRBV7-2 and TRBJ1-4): GAGVSQSPSNKVTEKGKDVELRCDPISGHTALYWYRQSLGQGLEFLIYFQGNSAPDKSGLPSDRFSAERTGGSVSTLTIQRTQQEDSAVYLCASSRDRGAEKLFFGSGTQLSVL.

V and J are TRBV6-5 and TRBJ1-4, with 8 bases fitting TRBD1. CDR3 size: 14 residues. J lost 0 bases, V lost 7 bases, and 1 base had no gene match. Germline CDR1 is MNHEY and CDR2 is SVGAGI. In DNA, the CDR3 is TGTGCCAGCAAACAGGGGGCAACTAATGAAAAACTGTTTTTT. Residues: CASKQGATNEKLFF.

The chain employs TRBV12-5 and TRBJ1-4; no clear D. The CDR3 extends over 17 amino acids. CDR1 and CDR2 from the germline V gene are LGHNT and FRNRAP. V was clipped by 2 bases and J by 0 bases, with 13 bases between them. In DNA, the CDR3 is TGTGCTAGTGGTTTGAGTAGAACGATTGCAACTAATGAAAAACTGTTTTTT. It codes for CASGLSRTIATNEKLFF.

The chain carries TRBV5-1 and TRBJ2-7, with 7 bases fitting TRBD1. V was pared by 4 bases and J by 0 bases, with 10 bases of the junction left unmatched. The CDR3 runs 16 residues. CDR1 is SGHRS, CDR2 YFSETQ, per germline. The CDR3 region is CASSNQTGMSSYEQYF. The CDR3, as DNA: TGCGCCAGCAGCAACCAGACAGGGATGAGCTCCTACGAGCAGTACTTC.

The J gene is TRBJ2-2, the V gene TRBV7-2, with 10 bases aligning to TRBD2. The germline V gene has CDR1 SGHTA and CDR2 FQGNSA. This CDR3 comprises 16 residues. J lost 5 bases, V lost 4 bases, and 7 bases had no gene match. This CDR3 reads CASSSPGLARTGELFF. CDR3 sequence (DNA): TGTGCCAGCAGCTCGCCGGGACTAGCGAGGACCGGGGAGCTGTTTTTT.

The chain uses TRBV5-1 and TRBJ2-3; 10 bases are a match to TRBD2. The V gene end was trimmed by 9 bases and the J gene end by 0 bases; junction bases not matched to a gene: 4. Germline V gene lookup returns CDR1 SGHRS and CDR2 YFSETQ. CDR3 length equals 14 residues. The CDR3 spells CATRTSGSTDTQYF. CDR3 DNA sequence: TGCGCCACTAGGACTAGCGGAAGCACAGATACGCAGTATTTT.

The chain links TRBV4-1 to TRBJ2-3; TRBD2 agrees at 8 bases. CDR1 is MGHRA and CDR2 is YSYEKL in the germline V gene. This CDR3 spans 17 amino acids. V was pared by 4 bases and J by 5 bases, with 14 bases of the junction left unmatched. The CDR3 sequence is CASSPGSNGGALDTQYF. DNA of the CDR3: TGCGCCAGCAGCCCAGGGTCGAACGGGGGGGCCTTAGATACGCAGTATTTT.

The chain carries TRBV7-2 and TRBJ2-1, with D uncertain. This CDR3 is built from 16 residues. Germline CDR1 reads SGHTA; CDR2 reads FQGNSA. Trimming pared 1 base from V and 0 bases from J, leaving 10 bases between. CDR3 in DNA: TGTGCCAGCAGCTTAGGAGGCCCCAGCTCCTACAATGAGCAGTTCTTC. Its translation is CASSLGGPSSYNEQFF.

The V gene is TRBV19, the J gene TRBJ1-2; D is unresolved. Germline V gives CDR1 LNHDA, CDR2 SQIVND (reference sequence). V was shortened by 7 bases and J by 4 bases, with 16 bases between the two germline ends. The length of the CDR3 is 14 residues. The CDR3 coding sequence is TGTGCCAGTACCCCGGCAGAGACTCGCTATGGCTACACCTTC. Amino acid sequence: CASTPAETRYGYTF.

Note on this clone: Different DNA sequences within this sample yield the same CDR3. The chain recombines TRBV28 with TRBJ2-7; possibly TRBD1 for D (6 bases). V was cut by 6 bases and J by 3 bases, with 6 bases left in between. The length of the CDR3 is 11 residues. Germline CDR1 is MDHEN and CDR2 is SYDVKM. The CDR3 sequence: CASSRGYEQYF. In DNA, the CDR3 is TGTGCCAGCAGCAGGGGCTACGAGCAGTACTTC.

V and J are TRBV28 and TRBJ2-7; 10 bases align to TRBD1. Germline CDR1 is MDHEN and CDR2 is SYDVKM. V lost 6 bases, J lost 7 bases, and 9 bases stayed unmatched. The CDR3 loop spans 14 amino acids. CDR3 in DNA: TGTGCCAGCAGCAGGACAGGGGGGACTTTTGAGCAGTACTTC. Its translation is CASSRTGGTFEQYF.

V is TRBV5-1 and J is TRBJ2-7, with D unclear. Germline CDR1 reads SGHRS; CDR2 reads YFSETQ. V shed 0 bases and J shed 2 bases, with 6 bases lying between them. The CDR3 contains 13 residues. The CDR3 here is CASSLAVTYEQYF. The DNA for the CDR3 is TGCGCCAGCAGCTTGGCGGTCACCTACGAGCAGTACTTC.

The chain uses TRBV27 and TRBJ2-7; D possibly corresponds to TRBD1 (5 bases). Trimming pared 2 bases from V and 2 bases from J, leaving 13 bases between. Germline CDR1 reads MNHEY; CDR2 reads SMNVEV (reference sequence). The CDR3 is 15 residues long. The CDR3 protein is CASSLRATGTYEQYF. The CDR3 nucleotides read TGTGCCAGCAGTTTACGCGCTACAGGTACCTACGAGCAGTACTTC.

CDR3 nucleotide sequence: TGTGCCAGCAGCCTAATCTCAGATACGCAGTATTTT. Amino acid sequence: CASSLISDTQYF. This chain uses TRBV11-2 with TRBJ2-3; D remains ambiguous. V lost 5 bases to trimming and J lost 4 bases, with 7 bases between them. Germline V gene data show CDR1 as SGHAT and CDR2 as FQNNGV. CDR3 length: 12 residues.

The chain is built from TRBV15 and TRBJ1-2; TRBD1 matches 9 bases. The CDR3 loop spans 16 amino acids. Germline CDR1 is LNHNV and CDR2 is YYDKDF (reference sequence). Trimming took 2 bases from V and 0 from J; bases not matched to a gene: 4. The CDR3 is CATSRRGQGPNYGYTF. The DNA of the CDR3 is TGTGCCACCAGCAGACGAGGACAGGGGCCTAACTATGGCTACACCTTC. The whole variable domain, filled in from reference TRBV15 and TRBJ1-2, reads DAMVIQNPRYQVTQFGKPVTLSCSQTLNHNVMYWYQQKSSQAPKLLFHYYDKDFNNEADTPDNFQSRRPNTSFCFLDIRSPGLGDTAMYLCATSRRGQGPNYGYTFGSGTRLTVV.

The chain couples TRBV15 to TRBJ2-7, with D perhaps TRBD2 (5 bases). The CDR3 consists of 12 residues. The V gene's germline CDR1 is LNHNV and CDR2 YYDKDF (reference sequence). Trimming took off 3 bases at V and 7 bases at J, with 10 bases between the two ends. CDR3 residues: CATSSKPGEQYF. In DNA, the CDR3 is TGTGCCACCAGCAGCAAACCGGGAGAGCAGTACTTC.

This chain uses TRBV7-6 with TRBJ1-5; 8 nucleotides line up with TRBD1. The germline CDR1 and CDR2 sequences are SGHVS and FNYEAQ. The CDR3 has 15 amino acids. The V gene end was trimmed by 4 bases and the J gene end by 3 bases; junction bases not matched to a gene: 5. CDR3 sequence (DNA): TGTGCCAGCAGCTATAGACAGGGGAACAATCAGCCCCAGCATTTT. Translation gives CASSYRQGNNQPQHF.

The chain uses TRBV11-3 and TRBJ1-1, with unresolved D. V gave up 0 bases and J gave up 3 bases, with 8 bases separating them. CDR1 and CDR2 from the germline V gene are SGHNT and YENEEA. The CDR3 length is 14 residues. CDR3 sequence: CASSLDSGDTEAFF. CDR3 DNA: TGTGCCAGCAGCTTAGATTCCGGGGACACTGAAGCTTTCTTT.

The CDR3 coding sequence is TGTGCCAGCAGCTTAGGTCAGGCCGGGGAGCTGTTTTTT. Its protein is CASSLGQAGELFF. V gene TRBV7-9 combines with J gene TRBJ2-2; no firm D call. This CDR3 has 13 residues. The germline gives CDR1 SEHNR, CDR2 FQNEAQ (reference sequence). V gave up 1 base and J gave up 6 bases, with 6 bases separating them.

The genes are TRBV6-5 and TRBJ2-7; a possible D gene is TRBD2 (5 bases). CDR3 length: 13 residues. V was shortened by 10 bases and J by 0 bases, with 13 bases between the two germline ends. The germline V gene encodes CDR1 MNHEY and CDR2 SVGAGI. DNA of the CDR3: TGTGCCACTCAGACGGGGAGCTCCTACGAGCAGTACTTC. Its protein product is CATQTGSSYEQYF.

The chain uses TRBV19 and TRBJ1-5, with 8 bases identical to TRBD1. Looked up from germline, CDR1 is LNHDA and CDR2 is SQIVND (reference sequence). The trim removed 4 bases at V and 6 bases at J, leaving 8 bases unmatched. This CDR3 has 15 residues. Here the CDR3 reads CASSTGQGGGQPQHF. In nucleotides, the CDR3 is TGTGCCAGTAGTACTGGACAGGGCGGAGGTCAGCCCCAGCATTTT.

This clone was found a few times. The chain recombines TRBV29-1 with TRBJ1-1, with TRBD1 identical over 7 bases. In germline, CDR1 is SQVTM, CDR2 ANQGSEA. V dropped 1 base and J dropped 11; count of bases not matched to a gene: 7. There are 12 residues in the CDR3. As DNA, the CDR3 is TGCAGCGTTGAAGGTCAGGGGGTGAAGGCTTTCTTT. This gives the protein CSVEGQGVKAFF.

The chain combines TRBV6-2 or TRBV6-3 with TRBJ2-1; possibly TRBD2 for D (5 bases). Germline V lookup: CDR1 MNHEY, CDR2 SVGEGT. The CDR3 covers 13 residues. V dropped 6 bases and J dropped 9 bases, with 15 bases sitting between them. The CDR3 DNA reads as TGTGCCAGCAGCCCTTTGGGAGAAATTGAGCAGTTCTTC. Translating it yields CASSPLGEIEQFF.

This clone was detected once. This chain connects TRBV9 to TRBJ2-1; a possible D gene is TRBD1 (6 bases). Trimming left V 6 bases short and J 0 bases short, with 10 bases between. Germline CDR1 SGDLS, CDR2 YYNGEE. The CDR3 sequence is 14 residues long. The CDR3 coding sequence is TGTGCCAGCAAACGGGACACCTCCTACAATGAGCAGTTCTTC. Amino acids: CASKRDTSYNEQFF.

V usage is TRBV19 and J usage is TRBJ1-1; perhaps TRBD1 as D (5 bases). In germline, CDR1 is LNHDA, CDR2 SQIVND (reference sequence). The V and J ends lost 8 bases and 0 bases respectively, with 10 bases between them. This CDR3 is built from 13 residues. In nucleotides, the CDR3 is TGTGCCAGTTTCGGCAGGGTGAACACTGAAGCTTTCTTT. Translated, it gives CASFGRVNTEAFF.

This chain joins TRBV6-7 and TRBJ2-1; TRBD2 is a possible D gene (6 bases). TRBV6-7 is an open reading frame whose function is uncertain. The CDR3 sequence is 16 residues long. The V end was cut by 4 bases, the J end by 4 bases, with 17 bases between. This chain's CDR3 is CASSFCTGGDYNEQFF. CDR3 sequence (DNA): TGTGCCAGCAGTTTTTGTACCGGGGGAGATTACAATGAGCAGTTCTTC.